These 13 T cell receptor beta chains were sequenced from one sample in a study of T-cell reconstitution after alpha-beta-depleted transplantation in children. Unique molecular identifiers were built into the TCRbeta library. TCRdb passed the PCR reads through MiXCR, listing each CDR3 protein once. The table records about 610,000 distinct CDR3 sequences, roughly a tenth of them present only once. Here the sequenced sample was PBMCs from the stem cell graft donor, taken from the stem cell graft. The receptors come from a human donor who donated a stem cell graft to a child with acute myeloid leukemia.

The rearrangement joins TRBV24-1 to TRBJ1-2, with TRBD1 matching over 9 bases. Looked up from germline, CDR1 is KGHDR and CDR2 is SFDVKD. V shed 5 bases, J shed 6 bases, and the junction held 9 bases outside the gene matches. The CDR3 is 15 residues long. The chain's CDR3 is CATSAPDRGLNGYTF. The CDR3 coding sequence is TGTGCCACCAGTGCCCCTGACAGGGGGTTGAATGGCTACACCTTC.

In its sample, this clonotype was seen many times. The gene calls are TRBV4-2 and TRBJ2-7; no reliable D call. The V and J ends lost 4 bases and 0 bases respectively, with 7 bases between them. Germline-derived CDR1 and CDR2 are LGHNA and YNFKEQ. The CDR3 length is 13 residues. The CDR3 loop reads CASSPDTSYEQYF. Written as DNA, the CDR3 is TGTGCCAGCAGCCCCGACACCTCCTACGAGCAGTACTTC.

This rearrangement joins TRBV9 to TRBJ2-1, with D possibly matching TRBD1 (6 bases). V gave up 5 bases and J gave up 8 bases, with 17 bases separating them. This CDR3 has 14 residues. CDR1 and CDR2 (germline): SGDLS, YYNGEE. The DNA of the CDR3 is TGTGCCAGCAGTCAGGGGAATCCCTTCGATGAGCAGTTCTTC. Translating gives CASSQGNPFDEQFF.

This clonotype was seen at least ten times. CDR3 bases: TGTGCCAGCAGCGACCGGACAGGGAGGGCCGAAATGAACACTGAAGCTTTCTTT. Translation: CASSDRTGRAEMNTEAFF. V is TRBV11-1 and J is TRBJ1-1, with 8 bases that match TRBD1. Germline trimming cut 5 bases from V and 0 bases from J; bases unmatched to any gene: 14. The CDR3 runs 18 residues. Germline loops: CDR1 SGHAT, CDR2 FQDESV (reference sequence). Full variable domain (rest looked up from reference TRBV11-1 and TRBJ1-1): EAEVAQSPRYKITEKSQAVAFWCDPISGHATLYWYRQILGQGPELLVQFQDESVVDDSQLPKDRFSAERLKGVDSTLKIQPAELGDSAMYLCASSDRTGRAEMNTEAFFGQGTRLTVV.

This clonotype was detected many times. The chain joins TRBV4-3 to TRBJ1-2; 8 nucleotides match TRBD1. Germline trimming cut 1 base from V and 4 bases from J; bases unmatched to any gene: 8. The CDR3 has 16 residues. Germline CDR1 is LGHNA and CDR2 is YSLEER. The CDR3 DNA reads as TGCGCCAGCAGCCAAGCACCGGGACAGGACCTCTATGGCTACACCTTC. Its translation is CASSQAPGQDLYGYTF.

This sequence joins TRBV7-8 and TRBJ1-1; maybe TRBD1 (5 bases). Germline V gene sequence: CDR1 SGHVS, CDR2 FQNEAQ. V gave up 1 base and J gave up 4 bases, with 10 bases separating them. The CDR3 runs 14 residues. The CDR3, as DNA: TGTGCCAGCAGCTTAGTAGTCGGGGGCACTGAAGCTTTCTTT. Translated: CASSLVVGGTEAFF.

The chain is built from TRBV7-2 and TRBJ2-7, with D unresolved. The germline gives CDR1 SGHTA, CDR2 FQGNSA. Trimming left V 4 bases short and J 12 bases short, with 13 bases between. CDR3 length: 11 residues. CDR3 loop: CASSSGPAPYF. CDR3 nucleotide sequence: TGTGCCAGCAGCTCGGGCCCAGCTCCGTACTTC.

This clonotype was observed at least ten times. This sequence joins TRBV20-1 and TRBJ2-5; TRBD2 matches 8 bases. CDR3 length: 16 residues. Trimming removed 3 bases from V and 2 bases from J; junction bases left unmatched: 11. CDR1 is DFQATT and CDR2 is SNEGSKA in the germline V gene (reference sequence). CDR3 nucleotide sequence: TGCAGTGCTAGTAGGTTCGGGCAGCGGGGGCAAGAGACCCAGTACTTC. Protein product: CSASRFGQRGQETQYF.

The V and J genes are TRBV6-6 and TRBJ1-2; D gene ambiguous. This CDR3 region has 11 residues. V gave up 7 bases and J gave up 5 bases, with 8 bases separating them. Germline V gene lookup returns CDR1 MNHNY and CDR2 SVGAGI (reference sequence). CDR3 in amino acids: CASTTGYGYTF. In nucleotides, the CDR3 is TGTGCCAGCACGACCGGTTATGGCTACACCTTC.

This clonotype was detected a few times. The chain is built from TRBV5-1 and TRBJ1-5; weak D call: TRBD1 (5 bases). Germline CDR1 SGHRS, CDR2 YFSETQ. CDR3 length: 16 residues. Trimming stripped 1 base from V and 2 bases from J, with 13 bases between. CDR3 coding DNA: TGCGCCAGCAGCTTGTGGGACCTTGATGGCAATCAGCCCCAGCATTTT. Its translation: CASSLWDLDGNQPQHF.

Only a few counts were recorded for this clonotype. The rearrangement joins TRBV20-1 to TRBJ2-1; TRBD2 agrees at 8 bases. Germline V CDR1 and CDR2: DFQATT, SNEGSKA (reference sequence). The V gene end was trimmed by 6 bases and the J gene end by 3 bases; junction bases not matched to a gene: 7. The CDR3 has 14 residues. The DNA of the CDR3 is TGCAGTGCGGTCTCTAGCGGGCTCTACAATGAGCAGTTCTTC. Amino acids: CSAVSSGLYNEQFF.

This clonotype was detected a few times. This chain uses TRBV25-1 with TRBJ1-2, with TRBD1 identical over 7 bases. The CDR3 consists of 15 residues. Germline V gene lookup returns CDR1 MGHDK and CDR2 SYGVNS. V trimming: 3 bases; J trimming: 0 bases; junction bases outside the gene matches: 4. The CDR3 here is CASSDSTGSNYGYTF. In DNA, the CDR3 is TGTGCCAGCAGTGACTCGACAGGGTCTAACTATGGCTACACCTTC.

The chain has TRBV29-1 and TRBJ2-2, with D hard to call. The CDR3 contains 12 residues. The germline gives CDR1 SQVTM, CDR2 ANQGSEA. V gave up 7 bases and J gave up 7 bases, with 13 bases separating them. The CDR3 sequence is CSARAHSGELFF. The CDR3 DNA is TGCAGCGCCCGGGCCCATAGCGGGGAGCTGTTTTTT.